These 20 T cell receptor beta chains share one sample of origin, sequenced in a study of cytomegalovirus exposure and HLA in healthy donors. Researchers ran the PCR with 60 Vbeta and 13 Jbeta primers. Here immunoSEQ multiplex PCR was the method, and the copy in TCRdb shows in-frame clones only, minus some. The sample includes 90,000 to 120,000 clones, around 80% of them seen just once. The sample consisted of PBMCs. Source of these receptors: a woman aged 45-60 years in good health and CMV-seropositive.

The V and J genes are TRBV29-1 and TRBJ2-7; D is possibly TRBD2 (5 bases). The CDR3 runs 14 residues. Germline V gene data show CDR1 as SQVTM and CDR2 as ANQGSEA. Deletions cut 5 bases from V and 2 bases from J, with 16 bases between. In DNA form, the CDR3 reads TGCAGCGTTTCCGTCCGACTATCGGCCTACGAGCAGTACTTC. It is translated as CSVSVRLSAYEQYF.

J is TRBJ1-4 and V is TRBV27; weak D call: TRBD1 (5 bases). The CDR3 totals 14 residues. Trimming removed 3 bases from V and 7 bases from J, with 12 bases in between. Germline-derived CDR1 and CDR2 are MNHEY and SMNVEV (reference sequence). In nucleotides, the CDR3 is TGTGCCAGCAGTTTTAACAGGATACCTGAAAAACTGTTTTTT. Its protein product is CASSFNRIPEKLFF. Full variable domain (remainder filled in from reference TRBV27 and TRBJ1-4): EAQVTQNPRYLITVTGKKLTVTCSQNMNHEYMSWYRQDPGLGLRQIYYSMNVEVTDKGDVPEGYKVSRKEKRNFPLILESPSPNQTSLYFCASSFNRIPEKLFFGSGTQLSVL.

The chain employs TRBV7-9 and TRBJ1-2; no reliable D call. The germline CDR1 and CDR2 sequences are SEHNR and FQNEAQ (reference sequence). The CDR3 length is 12 residues. Trimming pared 2 bases from V and 5 bases from J, leaving 6 bases between. CDR3: CASSLNSYGYTF. CDR3 in DNA: TGTGCCAGCAGCTTAAACAGTTATGGCTACACCTTC.

The chain employs TRBV25-1 and TRBJ2-7; D not resolved. Germline lookup yields CDR1 MGHDK and CDR2 SYGVNS. CDR3 length: 12 amino acids. The V end lost 6 bases, the J end lost 0 bases, and 6 bases lay between the germline ends. The CDR3 bases are TGTGCCAGCAGCCCCAACTCCTACGAGCAGTACTTC. Encoded protein: CASSPNSYEQYF.

This clone was found once. V gene TRBV7-9 combines with J gene TRBJ1-3; 8 nucleotides line up with TRBD1. CDR1 SEHNR and CDR2 FQNEAQ come from the germline V gene (reference sequence). V lost 6 bases, J lost 4 bases, and 5 bases stayed unmatched. This CDR3 spans 14 amino acids. CDR3 DNA: TGTGCCAGCAGGGAAGACAGGGGAGGAAACACCATATATTTT. This gives the protein CASREDRGGNTIYF. Full variable domain (rest looked up from reference TRBV7-9 and TRBJ1-3): DTGVSQNPRHKITKRGQNVTFRCDPISEHNRLYWYRQTLGQGPEFLTYFQNEAQLEKSRLLSDRFSAERPKGSFSTLEIQRTEQGDSAMYLCASREDRGGNTIYFGEGSWLTVV.

CDR3 nucleotides: TGTGCCAGCAGCTTCTTAACAGATACGCAGTATTTT. Protein sequence: CASSFLTDTQYF. This rearrangement joins TRBV7-6 to TRBJ2-3; no reliable D call. The V end was cut by 3 bases, the J end by 3 bases, with 4 bases between. The CDR3 runs to 12 residues. Germline CDR1 reads SGHVS; CDR2 reads FNYEAQ.

V gene TRBV2 combines with J gene TRBJ1-2; possibly TRBD1 for D (5 bases). The germline CDR1 and CDR2 sequences are SNHLY and FYNNEI. Deletions cut 7 bases from V and 5 bases from J, with 8 bases between. The length of the CDR3 is 11 residues. Here the CDR3 reads CASIDSYGYTF. CDR3 DNA: TGTGCCAGCATTGACAGTTATGGCTACACCTTC.

The chain employs TRBV6-1 and TRBJ2-5; TRBD1 matches 8 bases. Germline V gene data show CDR1 as MNHNS and CDR2 as SASEGT. The CDR3 loop spans 14 amino acids. Trimming removed 5 bases from V and 3 bases from J; junction bases left unmatched: 5. The CDR3 reads CASSPGQVKETQYF. Here the CDR3 DNA reads TGTGCCAGCAGTCCGGGACAGGTAAAAGAGACCCAGTACTTC.

This chain connects TRBV27 to TRBJ2-1; D is perhaps TRBD1 (6 bases). Trimming took off 7 bases at V and 0 bases at J, with 10 bases between the two ends. This CDR3 has 14 amino acids. Germline V gene sequence: CDR1 MNHEY, CDR2 SMNVEV (reference sequence). DNA of the CDR3: TGTGCCAGCACTGACAGGAACTCCTACAATGAGCAGTTCTTC. Its translation is CASTDRNSYNEQFF.

This chain joins TRBV5-6 and TRBJ1-1, with 8 bases lining up with TRBD1. The CDR3 length is 14 residues. Trimming at V came to 6 bases and at J to 1 base, leaving 5 bases not matched to a gene. Germline values: CDR1 SGHDT, CDR2 YYEEEE. The CDR3 DNA is TGTGCCAGCACCAGACAGGGGTGGAACACTGAAGCTTTCTTT. Amino acid sequence: CASTRQGWNTEAFF.

In DNA, the CDR3 is TGTGCCAGCAGTTACTCCAGGGATGGAGCCGGGGAGCTGTTTTTT. Its translation: CASSYSRDGAGELFF. The genes are TRBV6-5 and TRBJ2-2; D is possibly TRBD1 (5 bases). The germline V gene has CDR1 MNHEY and CDR2 SVGAGI. The V and J ends lost 0 bases and 6 bases respectively, with 11 bases between them. CDR3 length: 15 amino acids.

The V call is TRBV9, the J call TRBJ1-5, with 7 bases matching TRBD1. Germline V gene data show CDR1 as SGDLS and CDR2 as YYNGEE. The CDR3 runs 16 residues. The junction had 6 bases not matched to a gene; V was cut back by 3 bases and J by 0 bases. CDR3 DNA sequence: TGTGCCAGCAGCGCCGGGACAGATCTTAGCAATCAGCCCCAGCATTTT. This translates into CASSAGTDLSNQPQHF.

The chain carries TRBV5-1 and TRBJ2-3, with 9 bases lining up with TRBD2. Germline lookup yields CDR1 SGHRS and CDR2 YFSETQ. This CDR3 is 18 amino acids long. V lost 2 bases to trimming and J lost 0 bases; unmatched junction nucleotides: 10. The CDR3 nucleotides read TGCGCCAGCAGCTTAGGCATTAGCGGGAGTCTTAGCACAGATACGCAGTATTTT. Encoded protein: CASSLGISGSLSTDTQYF.

The chain links TRBV10-1 to TRBJ2-7, with a weak D call TRBD2 (6 bases). Germline assignment: CDR1 WNHNN and CDR2 SYGVQD (reference sequence). The CDR3 consists of 13 residues. Trimming took 4 bases from V and 6 from J, leaving 13 bases between them. CDR3 protein: CASSAGEGFEQYF. The CDR3 nucleotides read TGCGCCAGCAGTGCGGGAGAGGGGTTCGAGCAGTACTTC.

Comments on this clone: Different DNA sequences within this sample yield the same CDR3. CDR3 protein: CASSQGSEAFF. The CDR3 bases are TGTGCCAGCAGCCAGGGTAGCGAAGCTTTCTTT. This chain joins TRBV6-5 and TRBJ1-1, with a weak D call TRBD1 (5 bases). The germline CDR1 and CDR2 sequences are MNHEY and SVGAGI. The CDR3 runs 11 residues. V gave up 6 bases and J gave up 8 bases, with 10 bases separating them.

The gene calls are TRBV25-1 and TRBJ1-5, with 10 bases identical to TRBD1. CDR1 is MGHDK, CDR2 SYGVNS, per germline. The CDR3 has 15 amino acids. The junction had 5 bases not matched to a gene; V was cut back by 3 bases and J by 6 bases. The CDR3 sequence is CASSETGGAGQPQHF. CDR3 DNA sequence: TGTGCCAGCAGTGAGACAGGGGGCGCCGGTCAGCCCCAGCATTTT.

The CDR3 bases are TGTGCCAGCAGTTTATCGAGGACAAGACAAGATACGCAGTATTTT. Protein sequence: CASSLSRTRQDTQYF. The gene calls are TRBV27 and TRBJ2-3; weak D call: TRBD1 (5 bases). In germline, CDR1 is MNHEY, CDR2 SMNVEV (reference sequence). The CDR3 has 15 amino acids. The ends were cut back, 0 bases at V and 5 bases at J, with 12 bases in the middle.

The rearrangement uses TRBV5-8 and TRBJ2-7; 7 nucleotides agree with TRBD1. The CDR3 runs to 15 residues. V trimming: 4 bases; J trimming: 4 bases; junction bases outside the gene matches: 11. CDR1 is SGHTS, CDR2 YDEGEE, per germline. CDR3 sequence reads: CASSILGTDVYEQYF. CDR3 nucleotides: TGTGCCAGCAGCATACTCGGGACAGATGTGTACGAGCAGTACTTC.

The V call is TRBV5-1, the J call TRBJ2-1; maybe TRBD1 (5 bases). Germline CDR1 reads SGHRS; CDR2 reads YFSETQ. The CDR3 is made up of 13 amino acids. V shed 4 bases and J shed 6 bases, with 11 bases lying between them. CDR3 protein: CASSPIRANEQFF. DNA for the CDR3: TGCGCCAGCAGCCCGATCAGGGCCAATGAGCAGTTCTTC.

The chain has TRBV6-1 and TRBJ2-2; weak D call: TRBD2 (5 bases). CDR1 is MNHNS, CDR2 SASEGT, per germline. This CDR3 has 14 residues. Trimming removed 5 bases at V and 5 bases at J, with 12 bases between. CDR3 sequence (DNA): TGTGCCAGCAGTACTACGGGGAGAACCGGGGAGCTGTTTTTT. This sequence encodes CASSTTGRTGELFF.